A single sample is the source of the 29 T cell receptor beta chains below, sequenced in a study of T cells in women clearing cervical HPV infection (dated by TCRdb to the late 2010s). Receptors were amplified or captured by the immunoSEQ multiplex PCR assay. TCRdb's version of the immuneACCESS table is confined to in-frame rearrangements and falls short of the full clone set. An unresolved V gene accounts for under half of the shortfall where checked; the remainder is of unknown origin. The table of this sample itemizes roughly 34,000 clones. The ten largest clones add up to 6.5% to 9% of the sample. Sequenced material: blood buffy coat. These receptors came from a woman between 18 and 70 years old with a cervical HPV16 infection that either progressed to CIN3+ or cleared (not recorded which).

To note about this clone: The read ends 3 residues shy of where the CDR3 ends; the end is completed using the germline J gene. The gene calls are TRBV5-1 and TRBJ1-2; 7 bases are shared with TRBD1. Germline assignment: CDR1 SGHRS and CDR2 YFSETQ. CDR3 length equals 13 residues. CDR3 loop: CASSLGQGVVYTF. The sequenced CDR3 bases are TGCGCCAGCAGCTTGGGGCAGGGGGTCGTC.

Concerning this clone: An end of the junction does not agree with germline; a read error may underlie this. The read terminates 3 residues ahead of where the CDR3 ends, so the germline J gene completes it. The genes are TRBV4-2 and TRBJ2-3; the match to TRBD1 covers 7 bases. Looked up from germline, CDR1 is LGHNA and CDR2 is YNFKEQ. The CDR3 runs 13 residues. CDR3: CASSPGQTDTQYF. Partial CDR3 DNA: TGCGCCAGCAGCCCGGGACAGACAGATACG.

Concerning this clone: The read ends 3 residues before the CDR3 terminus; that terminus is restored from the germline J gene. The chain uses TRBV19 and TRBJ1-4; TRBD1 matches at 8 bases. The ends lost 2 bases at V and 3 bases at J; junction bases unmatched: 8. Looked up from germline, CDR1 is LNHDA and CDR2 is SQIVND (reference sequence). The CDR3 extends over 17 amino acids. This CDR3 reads CASSILQGAVANEKLFF. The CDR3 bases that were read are TGTGCCAGTAGTATACTGCAGGGGGCAGTTGCTAATGAAAAA.

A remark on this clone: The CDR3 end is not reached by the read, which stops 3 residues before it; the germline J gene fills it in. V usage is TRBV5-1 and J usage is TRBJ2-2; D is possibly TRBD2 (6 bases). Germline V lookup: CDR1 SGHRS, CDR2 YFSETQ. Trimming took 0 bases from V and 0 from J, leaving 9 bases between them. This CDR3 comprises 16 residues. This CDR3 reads CASSLAPGANTGELFF. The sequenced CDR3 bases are TGCGCCAGCAGCTTGGCCCCGGGGGCGAACACCGGGGAG.

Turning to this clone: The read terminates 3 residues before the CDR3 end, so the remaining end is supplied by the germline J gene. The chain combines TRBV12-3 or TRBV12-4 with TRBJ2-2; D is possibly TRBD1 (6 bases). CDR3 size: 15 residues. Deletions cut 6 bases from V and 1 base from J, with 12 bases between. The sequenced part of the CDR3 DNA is TGTGCCAGCAGCCTCGGACAGAAGAACACCGGGGAG. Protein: CASSLGQKNTGE. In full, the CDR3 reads CASSLGQKNTGELFF.

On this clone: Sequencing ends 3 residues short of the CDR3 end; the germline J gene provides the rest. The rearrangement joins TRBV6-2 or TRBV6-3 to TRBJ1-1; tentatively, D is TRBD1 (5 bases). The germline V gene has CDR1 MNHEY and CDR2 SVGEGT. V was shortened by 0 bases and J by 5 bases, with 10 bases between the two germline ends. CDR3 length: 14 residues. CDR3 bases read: TGTGCCAGCAGTTACTCGGCAGGGAGGACTGAA. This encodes CASSYSAGRTE. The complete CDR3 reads CASSYSAGRTEAFF.

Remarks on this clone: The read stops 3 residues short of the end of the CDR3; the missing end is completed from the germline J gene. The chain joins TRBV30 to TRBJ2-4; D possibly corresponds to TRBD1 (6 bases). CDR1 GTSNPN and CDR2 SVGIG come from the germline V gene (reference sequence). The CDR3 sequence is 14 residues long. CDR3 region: CAWSENRALDGQYF. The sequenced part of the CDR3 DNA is TGTGCCTGGAGCGAAAACAGGGCATTGGATGGT.

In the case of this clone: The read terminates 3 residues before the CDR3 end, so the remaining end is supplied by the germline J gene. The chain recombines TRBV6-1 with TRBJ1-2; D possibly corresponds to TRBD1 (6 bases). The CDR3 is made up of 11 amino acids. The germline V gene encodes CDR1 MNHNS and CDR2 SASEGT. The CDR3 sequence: CASSGQAGYTF. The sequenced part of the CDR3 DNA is TGTGCCAGCAGTGGACAGGCAGGG.

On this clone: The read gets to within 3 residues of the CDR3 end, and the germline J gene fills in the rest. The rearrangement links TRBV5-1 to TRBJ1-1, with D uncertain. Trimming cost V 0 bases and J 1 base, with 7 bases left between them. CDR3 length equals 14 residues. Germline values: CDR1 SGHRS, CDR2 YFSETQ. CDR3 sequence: CASSLVGENTEAFF. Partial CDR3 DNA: TGCGCCAGCAGCTTGGTCGGGGAGAACACTGAA.

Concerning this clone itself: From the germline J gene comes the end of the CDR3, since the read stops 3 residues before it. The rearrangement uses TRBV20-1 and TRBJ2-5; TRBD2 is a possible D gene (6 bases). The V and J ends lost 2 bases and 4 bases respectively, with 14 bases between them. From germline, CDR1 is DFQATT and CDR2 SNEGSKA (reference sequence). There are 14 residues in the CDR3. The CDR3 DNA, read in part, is TGCAGTGCTAGACCCGCCGGGGGAGGAGAGACC. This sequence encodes CSARPAGGGET. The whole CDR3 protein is CSARPAGGGETQYF.

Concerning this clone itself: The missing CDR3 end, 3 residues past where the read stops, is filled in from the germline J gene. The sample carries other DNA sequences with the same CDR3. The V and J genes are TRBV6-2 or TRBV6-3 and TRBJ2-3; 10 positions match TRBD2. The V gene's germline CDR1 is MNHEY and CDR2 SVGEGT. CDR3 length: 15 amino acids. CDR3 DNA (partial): TGTGCCAGCAGTTACTCGATGGCTAGCGGGGGACCG. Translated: CASSYSMASGGP. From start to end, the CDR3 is CASSYSMASGGPQYF.

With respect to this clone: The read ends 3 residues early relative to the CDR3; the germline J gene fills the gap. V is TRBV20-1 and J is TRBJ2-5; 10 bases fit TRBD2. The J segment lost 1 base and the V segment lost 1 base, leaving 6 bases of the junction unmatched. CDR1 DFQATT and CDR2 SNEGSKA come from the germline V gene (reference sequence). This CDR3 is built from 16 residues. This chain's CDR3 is CSARVVQRGGQETQYF. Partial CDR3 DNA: TGCAGTGCTAGAGTGGTCCAGCGGGGGGGCCAAGAGACC.

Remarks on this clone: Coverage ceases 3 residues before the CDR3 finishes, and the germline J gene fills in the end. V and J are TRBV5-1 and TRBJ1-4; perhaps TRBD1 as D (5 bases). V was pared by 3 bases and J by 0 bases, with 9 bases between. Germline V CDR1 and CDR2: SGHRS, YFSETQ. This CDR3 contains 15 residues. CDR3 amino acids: CASSSSGTTNEKLFF. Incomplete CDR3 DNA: TGCGCCAGCAGCTCTTCAGGGACAACTAATGAAAAA.

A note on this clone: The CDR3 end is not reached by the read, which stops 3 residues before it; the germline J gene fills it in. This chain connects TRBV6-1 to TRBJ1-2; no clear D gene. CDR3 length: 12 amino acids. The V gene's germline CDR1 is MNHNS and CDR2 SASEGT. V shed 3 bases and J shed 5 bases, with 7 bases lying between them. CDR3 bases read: TGTGCCAGCAGTGACTACGATTATGGC. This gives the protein CASSDYDYG. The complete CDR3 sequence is CASSDYDYGYTF.

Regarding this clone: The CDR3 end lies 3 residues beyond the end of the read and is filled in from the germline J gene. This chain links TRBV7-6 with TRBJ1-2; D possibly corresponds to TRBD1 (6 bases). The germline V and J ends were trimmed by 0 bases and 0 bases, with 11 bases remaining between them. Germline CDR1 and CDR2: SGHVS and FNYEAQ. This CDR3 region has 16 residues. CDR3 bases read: TGTGCCAGCAGCTTAGCGTCGTCAGGGGCTAACTATGGC. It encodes CASSLASSGANYG. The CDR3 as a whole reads CASSLASSGANYGYTF.

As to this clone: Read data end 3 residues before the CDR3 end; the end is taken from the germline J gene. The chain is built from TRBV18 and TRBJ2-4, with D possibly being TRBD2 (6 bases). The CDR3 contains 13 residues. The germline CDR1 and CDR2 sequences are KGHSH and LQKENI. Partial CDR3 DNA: TGTGCCAGCTCACCAACGGAGGGGTCTGGT. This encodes CASSPTEGSG. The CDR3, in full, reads CASSPTEGSGQYF.

CDR3 DNA (partial): TGTGCCAGCAGTGGACAGGTGGATGGT. Protein: CASSGQVDG. The complete CDR3 protein is CASSGQVDGQYF. The genes are TRBV6-1 and TRBJ2-4; D is perhaps TRBD1 (6 bases). The read ends 3 residues shy of where the CDR3 ends; the end is completed using the germline J gene. This CDR3 comprises 12 residues. Germline CDR1 reads MNHNS; CDR2 reads SASEGT.

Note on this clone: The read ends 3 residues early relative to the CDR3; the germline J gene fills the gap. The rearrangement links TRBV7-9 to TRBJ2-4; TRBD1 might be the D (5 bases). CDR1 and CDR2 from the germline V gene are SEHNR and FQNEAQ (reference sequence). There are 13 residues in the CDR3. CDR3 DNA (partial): TGTGCCAGCAGCTTATCGGCAGGGCAAGGT. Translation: CASSLSAGQG. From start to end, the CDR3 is CASSLSAGQGQYF.

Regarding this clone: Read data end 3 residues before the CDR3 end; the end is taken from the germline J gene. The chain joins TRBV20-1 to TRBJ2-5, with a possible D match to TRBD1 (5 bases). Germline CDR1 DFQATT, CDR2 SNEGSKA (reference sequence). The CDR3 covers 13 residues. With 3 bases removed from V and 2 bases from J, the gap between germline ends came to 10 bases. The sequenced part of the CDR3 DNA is TGCAGTGCTAGCGGAGACAGACAAGAGACC. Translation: CSASGDRQET. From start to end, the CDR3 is CSASGDRQETQYF.

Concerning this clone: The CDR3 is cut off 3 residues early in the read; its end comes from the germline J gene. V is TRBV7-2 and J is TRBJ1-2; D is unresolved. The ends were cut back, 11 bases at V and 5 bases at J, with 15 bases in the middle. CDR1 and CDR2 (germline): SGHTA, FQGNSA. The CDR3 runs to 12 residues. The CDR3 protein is CAPWSGNYGYTF. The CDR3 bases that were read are TGTGCCCCATGGTCGGGGAATTATGGC.

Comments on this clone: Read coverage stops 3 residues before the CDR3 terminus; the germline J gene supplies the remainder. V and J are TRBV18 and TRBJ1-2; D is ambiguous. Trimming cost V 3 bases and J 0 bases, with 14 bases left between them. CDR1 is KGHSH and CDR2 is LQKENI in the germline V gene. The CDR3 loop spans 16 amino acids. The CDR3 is CASSPPNTRANYGYTF. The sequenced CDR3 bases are TGTGCCAGCTCACCGCCGAACACAAGAGCTAACTATGGC. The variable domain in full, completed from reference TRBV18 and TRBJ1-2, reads NAGVMQNPRHLVRRRGQEARLRCSPMKGHSHVYWYRQLPEEGLKFMVYLQKENIIDESGMPKERFSAEFPKEGPSILRIQQVVRGDSAAYFCASSPPNTRANYGYTFGSGTRLTVV.

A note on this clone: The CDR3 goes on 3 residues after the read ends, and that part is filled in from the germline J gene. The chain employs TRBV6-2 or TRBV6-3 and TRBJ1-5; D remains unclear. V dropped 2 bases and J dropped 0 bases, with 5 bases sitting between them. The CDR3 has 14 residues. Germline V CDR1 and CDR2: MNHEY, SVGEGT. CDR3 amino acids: CASSYRASNQPQHF. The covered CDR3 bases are TGTGCCAGCAGTTACCGCGCTAGCAATCAGCCC.

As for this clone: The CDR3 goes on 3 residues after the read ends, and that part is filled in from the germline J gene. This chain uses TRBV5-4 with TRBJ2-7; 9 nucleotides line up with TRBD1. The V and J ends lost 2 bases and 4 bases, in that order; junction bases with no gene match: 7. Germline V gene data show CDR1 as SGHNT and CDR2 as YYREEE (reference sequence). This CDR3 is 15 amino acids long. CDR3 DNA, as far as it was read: TGTGCCAGCAGCTTCGCCGGGACAGGGATATACGAG. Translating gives CASSFAGTGIYE. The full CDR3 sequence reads CASSFAGTGIYEQYF.

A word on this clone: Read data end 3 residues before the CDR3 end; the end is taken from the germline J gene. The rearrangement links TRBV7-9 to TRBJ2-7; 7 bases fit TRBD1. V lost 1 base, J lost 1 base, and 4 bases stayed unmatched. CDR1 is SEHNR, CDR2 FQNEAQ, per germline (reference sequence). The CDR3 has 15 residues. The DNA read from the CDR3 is TGTGCCAGCAGCTTAGTGGGACAGCCTTCCTACGAG. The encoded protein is CASSLVGQPSYE. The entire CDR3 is CASSLVGQPSYEQYF.

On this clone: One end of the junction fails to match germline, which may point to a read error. The covered CDR3 bases are TGCGCCAGCAGCCAAGGAGTTAGCGGGGGGGGAGAGACC. Translated, it gives CASSQGVSGGGET. In full, the CDR3 is CASSQGVSGGGETQYF. This chain connects TRBV4-2 to TRBJ2-5; 11 bases fit TRBD2. Coverage ceases 3 residues before the CDR3 finishes, and the germline J gene fills in the end. The germline V gene encodes CDR1 LGHNA and CDR2 YNFKEQ. The CDR3 sequence is 16 residues long.

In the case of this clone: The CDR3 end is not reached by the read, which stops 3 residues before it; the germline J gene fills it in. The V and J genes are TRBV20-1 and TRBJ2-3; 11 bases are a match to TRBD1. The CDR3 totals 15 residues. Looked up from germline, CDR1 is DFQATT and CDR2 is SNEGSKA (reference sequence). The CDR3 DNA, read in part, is TGCAGTGCTAGCCAGGGACAGGGGGGACGTCAGCCG. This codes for CSASQGQGGRQP. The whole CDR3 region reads CSASQGQGGRQPQYF.

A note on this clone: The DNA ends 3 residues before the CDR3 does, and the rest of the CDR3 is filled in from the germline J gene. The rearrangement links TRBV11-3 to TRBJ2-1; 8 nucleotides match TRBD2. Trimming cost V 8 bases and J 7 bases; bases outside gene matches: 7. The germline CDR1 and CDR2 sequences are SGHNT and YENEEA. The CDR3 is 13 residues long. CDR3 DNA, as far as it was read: TGTGCCAGCTCGCGGGGGGAGAGAAATGAG. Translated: CASSRGERNE. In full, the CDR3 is CASSRGERNEQFF.

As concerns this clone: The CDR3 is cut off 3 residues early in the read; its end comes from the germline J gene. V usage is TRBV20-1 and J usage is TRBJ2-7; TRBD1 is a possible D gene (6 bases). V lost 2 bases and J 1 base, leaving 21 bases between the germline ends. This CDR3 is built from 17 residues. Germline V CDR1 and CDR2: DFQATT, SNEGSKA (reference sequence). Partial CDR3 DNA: TGCAGTGCTAGAACTACAGGGTTTACCAAATCGTCCTACGAG. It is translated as CSARTTGFTKSSYE. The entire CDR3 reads CSARTTGFTKSSYEQYF.

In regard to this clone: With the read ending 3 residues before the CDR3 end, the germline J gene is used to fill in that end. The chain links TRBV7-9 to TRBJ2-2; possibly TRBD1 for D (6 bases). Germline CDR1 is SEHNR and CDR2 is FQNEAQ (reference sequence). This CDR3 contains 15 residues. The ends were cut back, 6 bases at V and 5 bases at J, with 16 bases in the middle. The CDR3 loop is CASRSQGGWTGELFF. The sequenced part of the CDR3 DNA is TGTGCCAGCAGATCTCAAGGGGGTTGGACCGGGGAG.